This is a list of T cell receptor beta chains from one sample in a study of cytomegalovirus exposure and HLA in healthy donors. Here immunoSEQ multiplex PCR was the method, and the copy in TCRdb shows in-frame clones only, minus some. The sample includes about 160,000 clones, 68% of them seen just once. The sample taken for sequencing was PBMCs. The origin of the receptors is a man between 45 and 60 years old in good health and CMV-seronegative. Both conserved end residues are part of each CDR3. D genes are given only for firm matches. A clone size is listed for some rows: how often the clone was seen (once, few, many), or a class if it is expanded.

clone_size,cdr3_length,d_call,v_call,j_call,cdr3_nt,cdr3_aa
-,15,-,TRBV18,TRBJ1-1,TGTGCCAGCTCACCACGGGAATGGGGGCGCACTGAAGCTTTCTTT,CASSPREWGRTEAFF
-,14,TRBD1,TRBV27,TRBJ2-7,TGTGCCATCGATAAGGACAGGATAGGGAGAGAGCAGTACTTC,CAIDKDRIGREQYF
-,15,TRBD1,TRBV5-1,TRBJ2-3,TGCGCCAGCAGCCCGGGACAGGGCAGCACAGATACGCAGTATTTT,CASSPGQGSTDTQYF
-,14,TRBD1,TRBV6-1,TRBJ2-7,TGTGCCAGCAGCGGACAGGGAGGCGCCTACGAGCAGTACTTC,CASSGQGGAYEQYF
-,17,TRBD1,TRBV4-1,TRBJ2-7,TGCGCCAGCAGCCTGAAGGTCAGACGGGACAGCCTATACGAGCAGTACTTC,CASSLKVRRDSLYEQYF
-,13,-,TRBV7-9,TRBJ1-5,TGTGCCAGCAGCGCCACAGGGAGTCAGCCCCAGCATTTT,CASSATGSQPQHF
-,13,-,TRBV1,TRBJ1-5,TGCACCAACCCTCGACAGCTCAATCAGCCCCAGCATTTT,CTNPRQLNQPQHF
-,14,TRBD1,TRBV5-4,TRBJ1-5,TGTGCCAGCAGCTTAGGGGGCGCATCTCAGCCCCAGCATTTT,CASSLGGASQPQHF
few,15,-,TRBV11-3,TRBJ2-2,TGTGCCAGCAGCTTGGGCGCAGTGAACACCGGGGAGCTGTTTTTT,CASSLGAVNTGELFF
-,17,TRBD1,TRBV10-3,TRBJ2-2,TGTGCCATCAGTGAGTATGGCAGGGGGCTTACCACCGGGGAGCTGTTTTTT,CAISEYGRGLTTGELFF
once,15,TRBD1,TRBV6-5,TRBJ1-6,TGTGCCAGCAGTTACAGGGGGCTTTATAATTCACCCCTCCACTTT,CASSYRGLYNSPLHF
-,16,-,TRBV15,TRBJ1-1,TGTGCCACCAGCAGAGATGGGGACACGTTGAACACTGAAGCTTTCTTT,CATSRDGDTLNTEAFF
few,13,-,TRBV29-1,TRBJ2-5,TGCAGCGTCCTGACCGATGGCGGGGAGACCCAGTACTTC,CSVLTDGGETQYF
-,13,-,TRBV10-3,TRBJ1-2,TGTGCCATCAGTGAGAAGGGGGGGGATGGCTACACCTTC,CAISEKGGDGYTF
-,16,-,TRBV5-1,TRBJ2-2,TGCGCCAGCAGCTTGGTCTCAGGGGTTAACACCGGGGAGCTGTTTTTT,CASSLVSGVNTGELFF
-,16,TRBD2,TRBV5-1,TRBJ2-3,TGCGCCAGCAGCTATACTAGCGGGGGGTACACAGATACGCAGTATTTT,CASSYTSGGYTDTQYF
-,13,-,TRBV7-8,TRBJ1-5,TGTGCCAGCAGCTTAGGGGAACAGGGCGCCCAGCATTTT,CASSLGEQGAQHF
few,17,TRBD2,TRBV13,TRBJ2-1,TGTGCCAGCAGCTTAGGCCATAGACTAGCCGGATACAATGAGCAGTTCTTC,CASSLGHRLAGYNEQFF
-,15,TRBD1,TRBV19,TRBJ2-2,TGTGCCAGTACCAGACAGGGGGCGAACACCGGGGAGCTGTTTTTT,CASTRQGANTGELFF
-,15,-,TRBV7-8,TRBJ1-1,TGTGCCAGCAGCTTAGCAGGGAGAGGGAACACTGAAGCTTTCTTT,CASSLAGRGNTEAFF
once,15,-,TRBV5-1,TRBJ2-2,TGCGCCAGCAGCTTGGGCAGGGTGGACACCGGGGAGCTGTTTTTT,CASSLGRVDTGELFF
-,17,TRBD1,TRBV2,TRBJ1-5,TGTGCCAGCAGTGAATGGGGACAGGGGCCAACCAATCAGCCCCAGCATTTT,CASSEWGQGPTNQPQHF
-,14,-,TRBV19,TRBJ1-1,TGTGCCAGTAGTATAGGTGCAGATAACACTGAAGCTTTCTTT,CASSIGADNTEAFF
-,15,-,TRBV28,TRBJ2-5,TGTGCCAGCAGTCTCCGTCGACTCGCAGGGGAGACCCAGTACTTC,CASSLRRLAGETQYF
few,16,TRBD1,TRBV7-2,TRBJ1-3,TGTGCCAGCAGCCAACACAGGGGTAAATCTGGAAACACCATATATTTT,CASSQHRGKSGNTIYF
-,15,TRBD1,TRBV5-4,TRBJ1-1,TGTGCCAGCAGCTCGGGACAGCTCATGAACACTGAAGCTTTCTTT,CASSSGQLMNTEAFF
-,15,TRBD2,TRBV11-2,TRBJ2-1,TGTGCCAGCTATTCCTTCGGGACGGGAGGGAATGAGCAGTTCTTC,CASYSFGTGGNEQFF
-,17,TRBD1,TRBV19,TRBJ1-5,TGTGCCAGTAGTATCGACCGGGACAGGGTCCTCAATCAGCCCCAGCATTTT,CASSIDRDRVLNQPQHF
few,15,TRBD1,TRBV28,TRBJ1-5,TGTGCCAGCAGCCCGGGGACAGGCCGCTATCAGCCCCAGCATTTT,CASSPGTGRYQPQHF
-,13,TRBD1,TRBV10-3,TRBJ1-1,TGTGCCATCTTAAGTGACAGGGGCACTGAAGCTTTCTTT,CAILSDRGTEAFF
-,16,TRBD2,TRBV7-2,TRBJ2-3,TGTGCCAGCAGCTCAGGTAGCGGGGGGTACACAGATACGCAGTATTTT,CASSSGSGGYTDTQYF
-,14,TRBD2,TRBV5-1,TRBJ2-5,TGCGCCAGCAGCTATAGCGGGGGGTATGAGACCCAGTACTTC,CASSYSGGYETQYF
-,13,TRBD1,TRBV6-5,TRBJ1-5,TGTGCCAGCAGTGGGACAGTTAATCAGCCCCAGCATTTT,CASSGTVNQPQHF
-,18,-,TRBV5-4,TRBJ1-6,TGTGCCAGCAGCTTGGGGGGCCAGGGCAAATCCTATAATTCACCCCTCCACTTT,CASSLGGQGKSYNSPLHF
-,15,TRBD1,TRBV18,TRBJ1-5,TGTGCCAGCTCAAACAGGGGCGGGAGCAATCAGCCCCAGCATTTT,CASSNRGGSNQPQHF
-,14,-,TRBV27,TRBJ1-4,TGTGCCAGCAGACGGACAGCAACTAATGAAAAACTGTTTTTT,CASRRTATNEKLFF
-,15,-,TRBV7-9,TRBJ2-7,TGTGCCAGCAGCTTAGCTTCTCCTACAGGCTACGAGCAGTACTTC,CASSLASPTGYEQYF
-,15,-,TRBV5-1,TRBJ1-1,TGCGCCAGCAGCGCAAGGGGTCCCTCGAACACTGAAGCTTTCTTT,CASSARGPSNTEAFF
-,15,-,TRBV6-1,TRBJ1-3,TGTGCCAGCAGAGGTTCCTGGGCCTCTGGAAACACCATATATTTT,CASRGSWASGNTIYF
-,19,TRBD1,TRBV7-2,TRBJ2-3,TGTGCCAGCAGCTTCCGGACAGGGTCATCCGTAGCCCTCACAGATACGCAGTATTTT,CASSFRTGSSVALTDTQYF
few,13,-,TRBV6-1,TRBJ1-5,TGTGCCAGCAGTGGACAGGCGAATCAGCCCCAGCATTTT,CASSGQANQPQHF
-,15,TRBD1,TRBV7-9,TRBJ1-2,TGTGCCAGCAGCTTCGGGACAGGGGGGAACTATGGCTACACCTTC,CASSFGTGGNYGYTF
-,18,-,TRBV4-2,TRBJ1-4,TGTGCCAGCAGCCAAGAGGCTAGCCTTTGGGACAAGGATGAAAAACTGTTTTTT,CASSQEASLWDKDEKLFF
-,11,-,TRBV20-1,TRBJ1-2,TGCAGTGCTTCAGACAGCTATGGCTACACCTTC,CSASDSYGYTF
-,15,TRBD1,TRBV7-9,TRBJ2-7,TGTGCCAGCAGCTTATTCGGGACAGGGTCCTACGAGCAGTACTTC,CASSLFGTGSYEQYF
-,12,-,TRBV10-3,TRBJ2-5,TGTGCCATCGGCAGGGCGCAAGAGACCCAGTACTTC,CAIGRAQETQYF
few,16,-,TRBV18,TRBJ2-3,TGTGCCAGCTCACCGCCGGGACATAGGGCCGCAGATACGCAGTATTTT,CASSPPGHRAADTQYF
few,15,TRBD1,TRBV7-2,TRBJ2-3,TGTGCCAGCAGCTTAGGGACAGGGATACCAGATACGCAGTATTTT,CASSLGTGIPDTQYF
-,13,-,TRBV5-6,TRBJ2-1,TGTGCCAGCAGCTTTGGGAGAGAAACGGAACAGTTCTTC,CASSFGRETEQFF
-,12,-,TRBV10-3,TRBJ1-1,TGTGCCATCTCCGGGTCCAACACTGAAGCTTTCTTT,CAISGSNTEAFF
-,13,TRBD1,TRBV5-4,TRBJ1-1,TGTGCCAGCAGCTTGGAAAGGGGGCATGAAGCTTTCTTT,CASSLERGHEAFF
-,15,-,TRBV6-4,TRBJ1-5,TGTGCCAGCAGTGACTCGAGGGAGGGCAATCAGCCCCAGCATTTT,CASSDSREGNQPQHF
-,15,-,TRBV5-4,TRBJ1-1,TGTGCCAGCAGCTTGGAGTCAGGGGAATTGAATGAAGCTTTTTTT,CASSLESGELNEAFF
-,13,TRBD1,TRBV7-2,TRBJ2-7,TGTGCCAGCAGCTACGGGACAGCCTACGAGCAGTACTTC,CASSYGTAYEQYF
-,13,-,TRBV19,TRBJ1-4,TGTGCCAGTAGTACAGGGGATGATGAAAAACTGTTTTTT,CASSTGDDEKLFF
-,14,TRBD1,TRBV5-5,TRBJ1-2,TGTGCCAGCAGCCCCGGACAGGCTAACTATGGCTACACCTTC,CASSPGQANYGYTF